The entry that follows covers one T cell receptor beta chain sequence. These data are taken from a study of monozygotic twins with inflammatory bowel disease. Germline V lookup: CDR1 LNHDA, CDR2 SQIVND (reference sequence). This CDR3 is built from 13 residues. TCRdb re-analyzed the 5' RACE reads; it lists each CDR3 protein once, without DNA. In all, the sample yields about 300,000 distinct CDR3 sequences. What was sequenced was blood. This sequence was found in a human donor with ulcerative colitis or Crohn's disease, or a healthy co-twin of an affected twin (not recorded which). The chain links TRBV19 to TRBJ2-7. The CDR3: CASSIGKPYEQYF.